The 13 T cell receptor beta chains in this list originate from one sample, sequenced in a study of T cells in localized non-small cell lung cancer. Sequencing used immunoSEQ multiplex PCR; TCRdb keeps in-frame clones, though not all of them. Here the sample spans fewer than 5,500 clones, under 45% being singletons. The sample here was lung tumor tissue, taken before any cancer treatment. These receptor sequences come from a man aged 40-75 years with stage I lung adenocarcinoma.

The sample holds one count of this clone. The genes are TRBV15 and TRBJ2-2; 11 bases agree with TRBD1. This CDR3 has 14 amino acids. Germline lookup yields CDR1 LNHNV and CDR2 YYDKDF (reference sequence). The trim removed 8 bases at V and 3 bases at J, leaving 2 bases unmatched. CDR3: CATQGQGDTGELFF. In DNA, the CDR3 is TGTGCCACCCAGGGACAGGGGGACACCGGGGAGCTGTTTTTT.

The CDR3 sequence is CASSYDTWKETQYF. The CDR3 DNA follows: TGTGCCAGCAGTTACGACACCTGGAAAGAGACCCAGTACTTC. This chain connects TRBV6-9 to TRBJ2-5, with unresolved D. The CDR3 extends over 14 amino acids. Germline V gives CDR1 MNHGY, CDR2 SVAAGI. The ends were cut back, 3 bases at V and 3 bases at J, with 11 bases in the middle.

In this sample, this clone turned up a few times. The chain is built from TRBV11-3 and TRBJ1-2; 10 bases are shared with TRBD1. With 3 bases clipped from V and 6 bases from J, the junction kept 4 bases outside the gene matches. Germline lookup yields CDR1 SGHNT and CDR2 YENEEA. CDR3 length equals 14 residues. The CDR3 sequence is CASSFRGTGDGYTF. Written as DNA, the CDR3 is TGTGCCAGCAGCTTCCGTGGGACAGGGGATGGCTACACCTTC.

The CDR3 loop is CSGGTGPNTEAFF. The DNA of the CDR3 is TGCAGCGGAGGGACAGGGCCTAACACTGAAGCTTTCTTT. The genes are TRBV29-1 and TRBJ1-1; 9 bases fit TRBD1. The CDR3 consists of 13 residues. The junction had 5 bases not matched to a gene; V was cut back by 7 bases and J by 2 bases. Germline-derived CDR1 and CDR2 are SQVTM and ANQGSEA. The full variable domain, with the rest looked up from reference TRBV29-1 and TRBJ1-1, is SAVISQKPSRDICQRGTSLTIQCQVDSQVTMMFWYRQQPGQSLTLIATANQGSEATYESGFVIDKFPISRPNLTFSTLTVSNMSPEDSSIYLCSGGTGPNTEAFFGQGTRLTVV.

The CDR3 region is CASGAGGQAFSEQYF. CDR3 coding DNA: TGTGCCAGCGGCGCCGGGGGACAGGCATTTTCCGAGCAGTACTTC. This sequence joins TRBV19 and TRBJ2-7; 8 nucleotides agree with TRBD1. The CDR3 runs to 15 residues. The germline V gene has CDR1 LNHDA and CDR2 SQIVND (reference sequence). Trimming removed 9 bases from V and 6 bases from J; junction bases left unmatched: 16.

This clone has just a few counts. The rearrangement joins TRBV11-3 to TRBJ1-5, with 8 positions matching TRBD1. Germline trimming cut 6 bases from V and 7 bases from J; bases unmatched to any gene: 11. This CDR3 has 15 amino acids. Germline V gene data show CDR1 as SGHNT and CDR2 as YENEEA. CDR3 DNA: TGTGCCAGCAGACGCCGGGACAGGTTATGGCAGCCCCAGCATTTT. Translated: CASRRRDRLWQPQHF.

By its share, this clone is medium-sized (0.01 to 0.1%). This rearrangement joins TRBV9 to TRBJ2-4; the D is unclear. Deletions cut 1 base from V and 0 bases from J, with 8 bases between. Per germline, CDR1 SGDLS and CDR2 YYNGEE. The CDR3 consists of 15 residues. The CDR3 bases are TGTGCCAGCAGCGTAAGTGGGCTAGCCAAAAACATTCAGTACTTC. It is translated as CASSVSGLAKNIQYF.

The rearrangement uses TRBV18 and TRBJ1-2; weak D call: TRBD1 (5 bases). Trimming pared 1 base from V and 4 bases from J, leaving 13 bases between. Looked up from germline, CDR1 is KGHSH and CDR2 is LQKENI. The CDR3 contains 15 residues. Written as DNA, the CDR3 is TGTGCCAGCTCACCACAGTCAGACAGCCTCTATGGCTACACCTTC. Translated: CASSPQSDSLYGYTF.

Relative to its sample, this clone is medium-sized. The chain carries TRBV6-8 and TRBJ2-1; D is undetermined. This CDR3 has 12 residues. V gave up 5 bases and J gave up 5 bases, with 7 bases separating them. Germline values: CDR1 MNHGY, CDR2 SAAAGT. DNA of the CDR3: TGTGCCAGCAGTCCGACTCACAATGAGCAGTTCTTC. Translation gives CASSPTHNEQFF.

The gene calls are TRBV19 and TRBJ1-2; D possibly corresponds to TRBD1 (6 bases). Between the trimmed V and J ends, which lost 4 bases and 5 bases, there was a span of 14 bases. This CDR3 is built from 14 residues. The germline V gene has CDR1 LNHDA and CDR2 SQIVND (reference sequence). As DNA, the CDR3 is TGTGCCAGTAGTACCTCCGGGACAAGATATGGCTACACCTTC. Protein product: CASSTSGTRYGYTF.

The gene calls are TRBV11-3 and TRBJ1-2; 7 bases fit TRBD1. The CDR3 length is 15 residues. CDR1 SGHNT and CDR2 YENEEA come from the germline V gene. The trim removed 3 bases at V and 4 bases at J, leaving 8 bases unmatched. The CDR3 loop is CASSLVSGGSYGYTF. Written as DNA, the CDR3 is TGTGCCAGCAGCTTGGTGTCAGGGGGAAGCTATGGCTACACCTTC. Variable domain in full (rest from reference TRBV11-3 and TRBJ1-2): EAGVVQSPRYKIIEKKQPVAFWCNPISGHNTLYWYLQNLGQGPELLIRYENEEAVDDSQLPKDRFSAERLKGVDSTLKIQPAELGDSAVYLCASSLVSGGSYGYTFGSGTRLTVV.

By share of the sample, this clone is medium-sized. The gene calls are TRBV11-3 and TRBJ2-5; tentatively, D is TRBD2 (5 bases). Germline loops: CDR1 SGHNT, CDR2 YENEEA. V lost 3 bases to trimming and J lost 0 bases, with 8 bases between them. CDR3 size: 14 residues. The CDR3 DNA is TGTGCCAGCAGCTTGCAGCGGTACCAAGAGACCCAGTACTTC. Translating it yields CASSLQRYQETQYF.

The chain combines TRBV28 with TRBJ2-7; tentative D call: TRBD1 (6 bases). CDR1 MDHEN and CDR2 SYDVKM come from the germline V gene. V was cut by 4 bases and J by 3 bases, with 13 bases left in between. This CDR3 has 14 residues. The CDR3 spells CASSSVTGLYEQYF. CDR3 in DNA: TGTGCCAGCAGTTCTGTGACAGGACTCTACGAGCAGTACTTC.